This T cell receptor beta chain comes out of a study of spatial heterogeneity in lung cancer. This clonotype is deemed medium-sized (0.01 to 0.1%). Time point of the sample: sample taken at primary tumor resection. From the 5' RACE reads, TCRdb called clonotypes with MiXCR, one entry per CDR3 protein. The table lists around 5,000 distinct CDR3 sequences, roughly 5% of them singletons, with around a tenth in the top ten. The V and J ends lost 1 base and 0 bases respectively, with 10 bases between them. CDR1 and CDR2 from the germline V gene are GTSNPN and SVGIG (reference sequence). This CDR3 is built from 15 residues.

J is TRBJ1-3 and V is TRBV30; no firm D call. The sequencing here drew on normal lung tissue next to the tumor, taken at surgery. The source of this sequence is a female donor with early-stage non-small cell lung cancer. CDR3 sequence reads: CAWSAGRNSGNTIYF. Written as DNA, the CDR3 is TGTGCCTGGAGTGCCGGACGGAACTCTGGAAACACCATATATTTT.